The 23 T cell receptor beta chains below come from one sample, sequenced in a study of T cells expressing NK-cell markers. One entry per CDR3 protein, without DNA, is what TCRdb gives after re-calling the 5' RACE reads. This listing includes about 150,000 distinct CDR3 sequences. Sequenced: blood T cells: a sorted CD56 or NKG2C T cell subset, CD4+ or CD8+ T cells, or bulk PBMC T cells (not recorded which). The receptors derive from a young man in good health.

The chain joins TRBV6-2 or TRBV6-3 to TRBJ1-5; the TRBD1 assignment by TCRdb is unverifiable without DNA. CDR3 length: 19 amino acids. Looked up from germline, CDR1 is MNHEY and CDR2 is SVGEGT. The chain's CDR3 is CASSSPGQGGWVLDQPQHF.

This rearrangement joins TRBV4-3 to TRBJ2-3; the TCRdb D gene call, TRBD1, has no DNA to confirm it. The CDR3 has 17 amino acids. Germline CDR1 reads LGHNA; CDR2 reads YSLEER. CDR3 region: CASSQDITGRLTDTQYF.

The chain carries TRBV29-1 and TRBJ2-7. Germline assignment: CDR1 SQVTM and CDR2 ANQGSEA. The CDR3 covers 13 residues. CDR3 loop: CSVEDPPTYEQYF.

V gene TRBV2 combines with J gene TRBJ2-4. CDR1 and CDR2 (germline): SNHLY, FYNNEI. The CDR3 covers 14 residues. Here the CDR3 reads CASSGPNPRNIQYF.

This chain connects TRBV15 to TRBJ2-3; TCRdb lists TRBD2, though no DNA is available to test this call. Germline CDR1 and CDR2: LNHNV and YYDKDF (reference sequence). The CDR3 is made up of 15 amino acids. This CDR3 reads CATSQLAGKEDTQYF. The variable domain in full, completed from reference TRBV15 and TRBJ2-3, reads DAMVIQNPRYQVTQFGKPVTLSCSQTLNHNVMYWYQQKSSQAPKLLFHYYDKDFNNEADTPDNFQSRRPNTSFCFLDIRSPGLGDTAMYLCATSQLAGKEDTQYFGPGTRLTVL.

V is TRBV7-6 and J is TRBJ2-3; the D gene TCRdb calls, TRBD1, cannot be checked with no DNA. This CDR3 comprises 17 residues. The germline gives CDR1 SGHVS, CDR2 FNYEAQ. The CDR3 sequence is CASSLEMKGASTDTQYF.

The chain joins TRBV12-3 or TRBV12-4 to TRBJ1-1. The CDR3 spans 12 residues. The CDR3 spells CASSPTELEAFF.

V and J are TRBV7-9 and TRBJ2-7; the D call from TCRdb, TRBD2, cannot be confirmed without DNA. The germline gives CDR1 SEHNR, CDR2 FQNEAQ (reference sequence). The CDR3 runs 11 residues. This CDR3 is CASEREYEQYF.

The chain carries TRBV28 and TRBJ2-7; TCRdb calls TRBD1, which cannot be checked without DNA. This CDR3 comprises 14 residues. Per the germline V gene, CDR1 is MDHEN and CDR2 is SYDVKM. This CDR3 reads CASSLGVNSYEQYF.

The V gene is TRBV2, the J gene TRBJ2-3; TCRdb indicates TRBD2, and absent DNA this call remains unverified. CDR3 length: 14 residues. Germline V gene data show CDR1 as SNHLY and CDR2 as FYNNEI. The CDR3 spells CAVVGSGTPDTQYF.

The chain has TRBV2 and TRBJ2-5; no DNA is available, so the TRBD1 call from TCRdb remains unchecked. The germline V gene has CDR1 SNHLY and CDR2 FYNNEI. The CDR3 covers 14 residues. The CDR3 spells CASSGENRVETQYF.

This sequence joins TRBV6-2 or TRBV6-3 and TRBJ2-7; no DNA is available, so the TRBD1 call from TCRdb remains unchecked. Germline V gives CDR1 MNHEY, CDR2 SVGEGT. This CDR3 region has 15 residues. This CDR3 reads CASSYLQGISYEQYF.

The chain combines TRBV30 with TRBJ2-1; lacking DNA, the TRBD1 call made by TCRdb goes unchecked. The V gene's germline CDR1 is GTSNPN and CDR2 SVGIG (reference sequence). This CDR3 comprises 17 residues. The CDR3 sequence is CAWSVRVQGVRYNEQFF.

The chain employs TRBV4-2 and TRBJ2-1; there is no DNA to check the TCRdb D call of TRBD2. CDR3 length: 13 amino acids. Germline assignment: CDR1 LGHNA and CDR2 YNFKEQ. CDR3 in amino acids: CASSPRDSDEQFF.

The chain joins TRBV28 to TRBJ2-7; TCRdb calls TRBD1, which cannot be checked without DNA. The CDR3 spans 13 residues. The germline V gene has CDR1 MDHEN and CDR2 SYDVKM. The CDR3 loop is CASSNPRGYEQYF.

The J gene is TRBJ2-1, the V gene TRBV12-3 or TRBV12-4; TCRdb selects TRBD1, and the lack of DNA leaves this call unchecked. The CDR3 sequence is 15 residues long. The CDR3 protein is CASSLHGAAYNEQFF.

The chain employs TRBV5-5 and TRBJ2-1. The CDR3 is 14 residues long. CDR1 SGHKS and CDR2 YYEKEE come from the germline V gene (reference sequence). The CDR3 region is CASRPRSDADEQFF.

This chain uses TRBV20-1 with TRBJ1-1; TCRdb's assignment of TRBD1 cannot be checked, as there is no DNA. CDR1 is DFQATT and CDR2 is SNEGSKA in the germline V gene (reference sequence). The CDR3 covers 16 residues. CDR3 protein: CSARAGQTLVGTEAFF.

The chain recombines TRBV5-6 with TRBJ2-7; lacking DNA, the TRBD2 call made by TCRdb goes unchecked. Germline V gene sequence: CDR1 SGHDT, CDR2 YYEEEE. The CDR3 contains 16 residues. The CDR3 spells CASSLGAASTRYEQYF.

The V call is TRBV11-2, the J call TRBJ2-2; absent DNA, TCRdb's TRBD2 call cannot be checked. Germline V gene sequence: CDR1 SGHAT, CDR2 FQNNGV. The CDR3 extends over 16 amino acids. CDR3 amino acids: CASSFVSSGRSGELFF. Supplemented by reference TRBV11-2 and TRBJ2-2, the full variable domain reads EAGVAQSPRYKIIEKRQSVAFWCNPISGHATLYWYQQILGQGPKLLIQFQNNGVVDDSQLPKDRFSAERLKGVDSTLKIQPAKLEDSAVYLCASSFVSSGRSGELFFGEGSRLTVL.

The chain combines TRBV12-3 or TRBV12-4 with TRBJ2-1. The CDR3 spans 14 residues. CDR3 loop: CASSLLTAFHEQFF.

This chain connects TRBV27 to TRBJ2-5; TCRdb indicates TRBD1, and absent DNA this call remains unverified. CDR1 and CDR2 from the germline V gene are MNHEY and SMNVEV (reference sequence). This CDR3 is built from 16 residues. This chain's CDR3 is CASSARQGSERETQYF.

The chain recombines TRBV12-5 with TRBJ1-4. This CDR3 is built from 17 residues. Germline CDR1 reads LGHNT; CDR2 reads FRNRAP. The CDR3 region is CASGLSNPGTTNEKLFF.